The 21 T cell receptor beta chains below were found in one sample sequenced in a study of OX40 agonist ivuxolimab in advanced cancers. Profiling relied on immunoSEQ multiplex PCR, and the TCRdb table lists in-frame clones only, not all of them. The sample carries roughly 110,000 clones, approximately 90% recorded once. Sequencing was performed on CD4+ or CD8+ T cells sorted from blood, taken in a trial of the OX40 agonist ivuxolimab. These receptors were collected from an adult with an advanced solid tumor such as melanoma, head and neck, liver or kidney cancer.

This rearrangement joins TRBV9 to TRBJ2-1; TRBD2 is a possible D gene (5 bases). Germline V lookup: CDR1 SGDLS, CDR2 YYNGEE. The V end lost 0 bases, the J end lost 4 bases, and 14 bases lay between the germline ends. The CDR3 is 16 residues long. Written as DNA, the CDR3 is TGTGCCAGCAGCGTAGGGTCCGCCTCGGGATACAATGAGCAGTTCTTC. Its protein is CASSVGSASGYNEQFF.

The CDR3 is CASSEQDRQPQHF. CDR3 sequence (DNA): TGCGCCAGCAGTGAGCAAGACCGTCAGCCCCAGCATTTT. J is TRBJ1-5 and V is TRBV10-2, with D unclear. V lost 2 bases and J lost 6, with 8 bases in between. Germline CDR1 is WSHSY and CDR2 is SAAADI. The CDR3 contains 13 residues.

V is TRBV12-5 and J is TRBJ1-1; D not certain. V was shortened by 8 bases and J by 4 bases, with 11 bases between the two germline ends. Looked up from germline, CDR1 is LGHNT and CDR2 is FRNRAP. CDR3 length equals 12 residues. CDR3 nucleotides: TGTGCTAGTCGCCTCGGGTTCACTGAAGCTTTCTTT. Translated: CASRLGFTEAFF.

This clone was observed a single time. This chain links TRBV11-3 with TRBJ1-1; no firm D call. Germline-derived CDR1 and CDR2 are SGHNT and YENEEA. V lost 6 bases, J lost 0 bases, and 8 bases lay in between. CDR3 length equals 13 residues. The CDR3 loop reads CASSEQLNTEAFF. CDR3 sequence (DNA): TGTGCCAGCAGTGAGCAGTTGAACACTGAAGCTTTCTTT.

As DNA, the CDR3 is TGCGCCAGCAGCTCAGGGGGTCCTAATTCACCCCTCCACTTT. This translates into CASSSGGPNSPLHF. V and J are TRBV5-1 and TRBJ1-6; 7 nucleotides align to TRBD1. Trimming at V came to 3 bases and at J to 6 bases, leaving 3 bases not matched to a gene. CDR1 SGHRS and CDR2 YFSETQ come from the germline V gene. The CDR3 has 14 amino acids.

This chain connects TRBV28 to TRBJ2-1; maybe TRBD1 (5 bases). Germline CDR1 MDHEN, CDR2 SYDVKM. The CDR3 covers 15 residues. The V end lost 3 bases, the J end lost 5 bases, and 14 bases lay between the germline ends. The DNA for the CDR3 is TGTGCCAGCAGTTTGTTGCAGGGTCGAAACAATGAGCAGTTCTTC. Its protein product is CASSLLQGRNNEQFF.

The rearrangement links TRBV7-2 to TRBJ2-1; a weak D match, TRBD1 (6 bases). CDR1 SGHTA and CDR2 FQGNSA come from the germline V gene. The CDR3 is 12 amino acids. Between the trimmed V and J ends, which lost 2 bases and 9 bases, there was a span of 8 bases. The CDR3 is CASSLTGREQFF. The CDR3 nucleotides are TGTGCCAGCAGCTTAACAGGGCGTGAGCAGTTCTTC.

On this clone: Other DNA sequences in this sample translate to the same CDR3. V gene TRBV5-4 combines with J gene TRBJ1-2; D not certain. CDR3 length: 14 amino acids. The V and J ends lost 2 bases and 2 bases respectively, with 10 bases between them. Per germline, CDR1 SGHNT and CDR2 YYREEE (reference sequence). Here the CDR3 DNA reads TGTGCCAGCAGCTTAAGGACCGTGAACTATGGCTACACCTTC. Translated, it gives CASSLRTVNYGYTF. Supplemented by reference TRBV5-4 and TRBJ1-2, the full variable domain reads ETGVTQSPTHLIKTRGQQVTLRCSSQSGHNTVSWYQQALGQGPQFIFQYYREEENGRGNFPPRFSGLQFPNYSSELNVNALELDDSALYLCASSLRTVNYGYTFGSGTRLTVV.

The chain joins TRBV7-9 to TRBJ1-2; D is undetermined. This CDR3 has 14 amino acids. Germline CDR1 is SEHNR and CDR2 is FQNEAQ (reference sequence). V dropped 1 base and J dropped 0 bases, with 6 bases sitting between them. CDR3 residues: CASSLGAANYGYTF. DNA for the CDR3: TGTGCCAGCAGCTTAGGGGCGGCTAACTATGGCTACACCTTC.

The V gene is TRBV7-8, the J gene TRBJ2-5; D is unresolved. There are 12 residues in the CDR3. The germline V gene encodes CDR1 SGHVS and CDR2 FQNEAQ. V was clipped by 1 base and J by 0 bases, with 0 bases between them. The CDR3 DNA is TGTGCCAGCAGCTTAGACCAAGAGACCCAGTACTTC. Protein product: CASSLDQETQYF. The whole variable domain, filled in from reference TRBV7-8 and TRBJ2-5, reads GAGVSQSPRYKVAKRGQDVALRCDPISGHVSLFWYQQALGQGPEFLTYFQNEAQLDKSGLPSDRFFAERPEGSVSTLKIQRTQQEDSAVYLCASSLDQETQYFGPGTRLLVL.

J is TRBJ2-1 and V is TRBV30; 8 nucleotides match TRBD1. This CDR3 is built from 12 residues. Germline CDR1 GTSNPN, CDR2 SVGIG (reference sequence). The V and J ends lost 5 bases and 9 bases, in that order; junction bases with no gene match: 6. The CDR3 here is CAWGTGRGEQFF. CDR3 sequence (DNA): TGTGCCTGGGGGACAGGCCGTGGTGAGCAGTTCTTC.

This chain joins TRBV2 and TRBJ2-3, with a weak D call TRBD2 (5 bases). Trimming shortened V by 3 bases and J by 1 base, and 5 bases separated the two germline ends. CDR3 length: 13 amino acids. CDR1 SNHLY and CDR2 FYNNEI come from the germline V gene. The CDR3 DNA follows: TGTGCCAGCAGTGAGCGGGGCACAGATACGCAGTATTTT. This codes for CASSERGTDTQYF.

The CDR3 DNA reads TGTGCCAGCAGCTTCGGAGTTACTGACGGCACAGATACGCAGTATTTT. Translating it yields CASSFGVTDGTDTQYF. The V call is TRBV7-9, the J call TRBJ2-3; D unresolved. The germline V gene has CDR1 SEHNR and CDR2 FQNEAQ (reference sequence). V was shortened by 3 bases and J by 1 base, with 14 bases between the two germline ends. The CDR3 length is 16 residues.

The chain links TRBV27 to TRBJ1-5; 7 bases align to TRBD1. The CDR3 loop spans 15 amino acids. J was trimmed by 1 base and V by 5 bases; bases with no gene match: 5. Germline lookup yields CDR1 MNHEY and CDR2 SMNVEV (reference sequence). The chain's CDR3 is CASSPDRASNQPQHF. CDR3 DNA sequence: TGTGCCAGCAGTCCAGACAGGGCCAGCAATCAGCCCCAGCATTTT.

V and J are TRBV7-9 and TRBJ2-5; no reliable D call. Trimming took off 3 bases at V and 3 bases at J, with 8 bases between the two ends. This CDR3 contains 13 residues. The germline gives CDR1 SEHNR, CDR2 FQNEAQ (reference sequence). The DNA of the CDR3 is TGTGCCAGCAGCTTGGATAGCAAAGAGACCCAGTACTTC. Its translation: CASSLDSKETQYF. Drawing the rest from reference TRBV7-9 and TRBJ2-5, the complete variable domain is DTGVSQNPRHKITKRGQNVTFRCDPISEHNRLYWYRQTLGQGPEFLTYFQNEAQLEKSRLLSDRFSAERPKGSFSTLEIQRTEQGDSAMYLCASSLDSKETQYFGPGTRLLVL.

This chain joins TRBV30 and TRBJ1-1; perhaps TRBD1 as D (5 bases). Trimming shortened V by 8 bases and J by 3 bases, and 16 bases separated the two germline ends. The CDR3 has 13 residues. From germline, CDR1 is GTSNPN and CDR2 SVGIG (reference sequence). In DNA form, the CDR3 reads TGTGCCCGAGCGTTTTGGGGGGACACTGAAGCTTTCTTT. Translation gives CARAFWGDTEAFF.

The genes are TRBV9 and TRBJ1-5, with D possibly TRBD1 on 5 matching bases. The CDR3 is made up of 14 amino acids. Germline-derived CDR1 and CDR2 are SGDLS and YYNGEE. The ends were cut back, 0 bases at V and 7 bases at J, with 11 bases in the middle. The CDR3 sequence is CASSVGDGGQPQHF. CDR3 bases: TGTGCCAGCAGCGTAGGTGATGGGGGACAGCCCCAGCATTTT.

The V and J genes are TRBV29-1 and TRBJ2-3; TRBD2 might be the D (6 bases). The CDR3 runs to 14 residues. Deletions cut 5 bases from V and 5 bases from J, with 17 bases between. Germline CDR1 and CDR2: SQVTM and ANQGSEA. CDR3 sequence reads: CSVRGWPKGDTQYF. The DNA of the CDR3 is TGCAGCGTTCGGGGGTGGCCGAAGGGAGATACGCAGTATTTT.

V is TRBV7-2 and J is TRBJ2-7; D gene uncertain. Trimming took 4 bases from V and 1 from J, leaving 11 bases between them. The germline CDR1 and CDR2 sequences are SGHTA and FQGNSA. This CDR3 has 14 residues. The CDR3 DNA is TGTGCCAGCAGCTCTCTAACTTCTTCCTACGAGCAGTACTTC. The encoded protein is CASSSLTSSYEQYF.

V and J are TRBV6-5 and TRBJ1-2; D uncertain. With 0 bases removed from V and 8 bases from J, the gap between germline ends came to 4 bases. The germline V gene encodes CDR1 MNHEY and CDR2 SVGAGI. The CDR3 consists of 11 residues. The CDR3 loop reads CASSYSRGYTF. CDR3 in DNA: TGTGCCAGCAGTTACTCGAGAGGCTACACCTTC.

This chain connects TRBV4-3 to TRBJ2-7; perhaps TRBD1 as D (5 bases). V was cut by 4 bases and J by 6 bases, with 19 bases left in between. The CDR3 spans 15 residues. Germline loops: CDR1 LGHNA, CDR2 YSLEER. CDR3 DNA: TGCGCCAGCAGCCCCGACAGTAAACCCCTTGGCGAGCAGTACTTC. Translating it yields CASSPDSKPLGEQYF.